This entry lists 14 T cell receptor beta chains sequenced from one sample in a study of cytomegalovirus exposure and HLA in healthy donors. The PCR employed 60 Vbeta primers together with 13 Jbeta primers. The table came from immunoSEQ multiplex PCR; TCRdb's copy has only in-frame clones and leaves some out. Of about 84,000 clones in the sample, 63% are singletons; the top ten hold 15%. The sequenced sample was PBMCs. Every receptor here comes from a woman aged 40-49 years in good health and CMV-seropositive.

V usage is TRBV7-9 and J usage is TRBJ2-2, with 7 bases matching TRBD2. Losses at the gene ends were 2 bases for V and 3 bases for J; bases not matched to a gene: 6. CDR1 is SEHNR and CDR2 is FQNEAQ in the germline V gene (reference sequence). This CDR3 contains 16 residues. The chain's CDR3 is CASSLWFAGDTGELFF. The CDR3 DNA reads as TGTGCCAGCAGCTTATGGTTCGCGGGAGACACCGGGGAGCTGTTTTTT.

This clone was found a few times. V is TRBV6-5 and J is TRBJ1-6; no clear D. Germline CDR1 is MNHEY and CDR2 is SVGAGI. Trimming removed 4 bases from V and 11 bases from J, with 12 bases in between. The CDR3 contains 13 residues. This CDR3 is CASSSLQSTPLHF. CDR3 bases: TGTGCCAGCAGTTCCCTCCAGTCCACACCCCTCCACTTT.

This clone has just a few counts. The chain combines TRBV4-1 with TRBJ2-7; D is unresolved. Germline V gives CDR1 MGHRA, CDR2 YSYEKL. The CDR3 is 13 amino acids. Trimming shortened V by 4 bases and J by 4 bases, and 11 bases separated the two germline ends. The CDR3 reads CASSPAPGYEQYF. The CDR3, as DNA: TGCGCCAGCAGCCCCGCCCCAGGATACGAGCAGTACTTC.

This clone appeared a few times. The chain has TRBV28 and TRBJ2-7, with D perhaps matching TRBD2 (5 bases). V lost 4 bases and J 6 bases, leaving 19 bases between the germline ends. The germline V gene encodes CDR1 MDHEN and CDR2 SYDVKM. This CDR3 has 15 amino acids. CDR3 sequence: CASSSFPGLPGEQYF. The CDR3, as DNA: TGTGCCAGCAGTTCCTTCCCCGGACTGCCCGGCGAGCAGTACTTC.

The CDR3 DNA follows: TGTGCCAGCAGTGAAATAAGGGGCCCCGCCGAGCAGTACTTC. Its translation is CASSEIRGPAEQYF. This chain links TRBV2 with TRBJ2-7; TRBD1 might be the D (5 bases). Per the germline V gene, CDR1 is SNHLY and CDR2 is FYNNEI. CDR3 length equals 14 residues. V was pared by 2 bases and J by 6 bases, with 14 bases between.

This sequence joins TRBV29-1 and TRBJ1-1; D is perhaps TRBD1 (6 bases). This CDR3 has 15 amino acids. Germline lookup yields CDR1 SQVTM and CDR2 ANQGSEA. V was cut by 1 base and J by 0 bases, with 12 bases left in between. The chain's CDR3 is CSVEAMGHLNTEAFF. The CDR3 coding sequence is TGCAGCGTTGAAGCGATGGGACACTTGAACACTGAAGCTTTCTTT.

The chain employs TRBV5-8 and TRBJ2-4; D not resolved. Germline loops: CDR1 SGHTS, CDR2 YDEGEE. The germline V and J ends were trimmed by 0 bases and 1 base, with 17 bases remaining between them. CDR3 length: 18 residues. The CDR3 nucleotides read TGTGCCAGCAGCTTGGCCCGGGTTCCTGGCTTTGCCAAAAACATTCAGTACTTC. Protein product: CASSLARVPGFAKNIQYF. The complete variable domain, with remaining parts taken from reference TRBV5-8 and TRBJ2-4, reads EAGVTQSPTHLIKTRGQQATLRCSPISGHTSVYWYQQALGLGLQFLLWYDEGEERNRGNFPPRFSGRQFPNYSSELNVNALELEDSALYLCASSLARVPGFAKNIQYFGAGTRLSVL.

CDR3 loop: CASSHTLTSSGNTIYF. Here the CDR3 DNA reads TGCGCCAGCAGCCATACGCTTACTAGCTCTGGAAACACCATATATTTT. This chain uses TRBV4-1 with TRBJ1-3; D uncertain. Germline lookup yields CDR1 MGHRA and CDR2 YSYEKL. The CDR3 runs 16 residues. V was clipped by 3 bases and J by 0 bases, with 12 bases between them.

V usage is TRBV5-1 and J usage is TRBJ2-1; D may be TRBD2 (6 bases). CDR3 size: 13 residues. CDR1 is SGHRS, CDR2 YFSETQ, per germline. Trimming left V 1 base short and J 8 bases short, with 10 bases between. Here the CDR3 reads CASSLPDYYEQFF. CDR3 nucleotide sequence: TGCGCCAGCAGCTTGCCGGACTATTATGAGCAGTTCTTC.

The chain has TRBV28 and TRBJ2-5; TRBD2 might be the D (5 bases). The germline gives CDR1 MDHEN, CDR2 SYDVKM. V lost 5 bases and J 7 bases, leaving 17 bases between the germline ends. This CDR3 has 14 residues. The CDR3, as DNA: TGTGCCAGCAGTCCCCACGCGGGCCCTGGGACCCAGTACTTC. Protein sequence: CASSPHAGPGTQYF. Complete variable domain (other parts from reference TRBV28 and TRBJ2-5): DVKVTQSSRYLVKRTGEKVFLECVQDMDHENMFWYRQDPGLGLRLIYFSYDVKMKEKGDIPEGYSVSREKKERFSLILESASTNQTSMYLCASSPHAGPGTQYFGPGTRLLVL.

The chain joins TRBV19 to TRBJ1-2, with D uncertain. This CDR3 comprises 12 residues. CDR1 is LNHDA and CDR2 is SQIVND in the germline V gene (reference sequence). Trimming removed 1 base at V and 7 bases at J, with 7 bases between. CDR3 sequence (DNA): TGTGCCAGTAGTATAGGTGGGAGTGGCTACACCTTC. It encodes CASSIGGSGYTF.

The CDR3: CASSYGQGMTEAFF. CDR3 nucleotide sequence: TGTGCCAGCAGTTACGGGCAGGGTATGACTGAAGCTTTCTTT. This rearrangement joins TRBV6-5 to TRBJ1-1; D is possibly TRBD1 (5 bases). The CDR3 covers 14 residues. The V end lost 2 bases, the J end lost 5 bases, and 12 bases lay between the germline ends. Germline V lookup: CDR1 MNHEY, CDR2 SVGAGI.

The V and J genes are TRBV19 and TRBJ2-5; 11 bases align to TRBD2. Germline CDR1 is LNHDA and CDR2 is SQIVND (reference sequence). CDR3 length: 16 residues. With V trimmed by 5 bases and J by 4 bases, 9 bases remained unmatched. This chain's CDR3 is CASSPTSGSKGETQYF. The CDR3 coding sequence is TGTGCCAGTAGTCCTACTAGCGGGAGTAAAGGAGAGACCCAGTACTTC.

A remark on this clone: One junction end disagrees with the germline gene, perhaps due to a read error. The chain is built from TRBV11-2 and TRBJ1-2; 7 bases agree with TRBD1. There are 13 residues in the CDR3. The germline V gene has CDR1 SGHAT and CDR2 FQNNGV. CDR3 nucleotide sequence: TGTGCCAGCAGCGTAGACAGGGACTATGGCTACACCTTC. This encodes CASSVDRDYGYTF. Full variable domain (missing parts from reference TRBV11-2 and TRBJ1-2): EAGVAQSPRYKIIEKRQSVAFWCNPISGHATLYWYQQILGQGPKLLIQFQNNGVVDDSQLPKDRFSAERLKGVDSTLKIQPAKLEDSAVYLCASSVDRDYGYTFGSGTRLTVV.